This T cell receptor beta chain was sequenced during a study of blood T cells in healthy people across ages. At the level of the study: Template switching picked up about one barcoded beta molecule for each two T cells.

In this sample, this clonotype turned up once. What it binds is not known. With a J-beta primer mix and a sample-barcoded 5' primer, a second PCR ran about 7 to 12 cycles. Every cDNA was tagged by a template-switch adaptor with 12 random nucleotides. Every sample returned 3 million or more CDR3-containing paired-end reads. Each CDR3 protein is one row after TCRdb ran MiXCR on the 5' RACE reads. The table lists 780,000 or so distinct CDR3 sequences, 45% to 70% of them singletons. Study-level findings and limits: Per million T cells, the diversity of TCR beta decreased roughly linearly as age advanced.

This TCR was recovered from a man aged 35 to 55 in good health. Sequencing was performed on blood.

The CDR3 loop is CASTRLSWAGETWGYEQYF. CDR3 DNA sequence: TGTGCCAGCACCCGTCTCTCTTGGGCAGGGGAAACATGGGGCTACGAGCAGTACTTC. This chain links TRBV28 with TRBJ2-7; the D gene is possibly TRBD1 (6 bases). In germline, CDR1 is MDHEN, CDR2 SYDVKM. The CDR3 runs to 19 residues. Between the trimmed V and J ends, which lost 7 bases and 3 bases, there was a span of 31 bases.